This TCR beta chain was sequenced for a study of Ad26.COV2.S vaccination and SARS-CoV-2 variants. Study context: Ad26.COV2.S was injected intramuscularly once or twice, 56 days apart.

Regarding the study as a whole: Analytic work on TCR breadth and depth might have understated the full extent of total T cell responses. Reportedly, spike-specific CD8+ and CD4+ T cell responses achieved substantial breadth once vaccination had taken place. Across vaccine and placebo recipients, the breadth of non-spike TCRs was similar.

Points on this clone: Its antigen is currently unknown.

Assay used: immunoSEQ multiplex PCR; TCRdb lists only in-frame clones, some missing. The sample contains just under 250,000 clones, more than 75% of which appear only once. Treatment indicated: 15 to 20 received Ad26.COV2.S at low or high dose, single or two shots; about 5 received placebo; per-sample allocation not given. Collection of samples fell on day 63 after the first vaccine or placebo injection. The CDR3 is 15 residues long. V lost 3 bases and J lost 5; bases outside the gene matches: 5. Germline assignment: CDR1 SGHRS and CDR2 YFSETQ. This clonotype was sampled from a person aged 18 to 59 who received the Ad26.COV2.S COVID-19 vaccine or a placebo. The chain joins TRBV5-1 to TRBJ2-5, with 12 bases fitting TRBD1. The specimen comprised peripheral blood, sampled in a trial of Ad26.COV2.S vaccine versus placebo. CDR3 coding DNA: TGCGCCAGCAGCTCAGGGACAGGGGGCCGGGAGACCCAGTACTTC. Translated, it gives CASSSGTGGRETQYF.